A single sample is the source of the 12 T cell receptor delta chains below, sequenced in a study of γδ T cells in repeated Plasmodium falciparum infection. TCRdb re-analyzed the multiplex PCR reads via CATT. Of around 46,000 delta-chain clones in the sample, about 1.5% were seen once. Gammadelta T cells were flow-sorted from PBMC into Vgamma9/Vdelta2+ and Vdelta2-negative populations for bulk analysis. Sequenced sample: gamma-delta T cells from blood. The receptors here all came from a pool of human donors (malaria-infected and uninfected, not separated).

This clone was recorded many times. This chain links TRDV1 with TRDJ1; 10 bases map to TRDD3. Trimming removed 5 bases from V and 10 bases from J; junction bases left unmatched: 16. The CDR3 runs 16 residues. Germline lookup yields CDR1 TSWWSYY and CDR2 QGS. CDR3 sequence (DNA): TGTGCTCTTGGGAAAAGGGGGGGATACGCGTATGTCGGACTCATCTTT. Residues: CALGKRGGYAYVGLIF.

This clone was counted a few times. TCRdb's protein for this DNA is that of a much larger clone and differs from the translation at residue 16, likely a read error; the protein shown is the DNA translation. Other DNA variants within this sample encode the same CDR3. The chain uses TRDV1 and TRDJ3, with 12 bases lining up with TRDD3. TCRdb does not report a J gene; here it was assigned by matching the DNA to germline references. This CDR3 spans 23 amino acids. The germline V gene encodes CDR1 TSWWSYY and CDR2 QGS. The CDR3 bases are TGTGCTCTTGGGGAATCGGCGAACGACTGGGGGATACCGAGCTCCAGGGACACCCGACAGATGTTTTTC. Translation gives CALGESANDWGIPSSRDTRQMFF.

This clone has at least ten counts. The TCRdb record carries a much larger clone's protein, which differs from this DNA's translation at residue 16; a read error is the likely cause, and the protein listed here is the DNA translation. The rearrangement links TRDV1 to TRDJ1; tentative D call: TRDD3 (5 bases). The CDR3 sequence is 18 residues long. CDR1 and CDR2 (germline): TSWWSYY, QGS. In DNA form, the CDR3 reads TGTGCTCTTGGGGAACTAGCTATCCCCCGGGGACCCACCGATAAACGCATCTTT. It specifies CALGELAIPRGPTDKRIF.

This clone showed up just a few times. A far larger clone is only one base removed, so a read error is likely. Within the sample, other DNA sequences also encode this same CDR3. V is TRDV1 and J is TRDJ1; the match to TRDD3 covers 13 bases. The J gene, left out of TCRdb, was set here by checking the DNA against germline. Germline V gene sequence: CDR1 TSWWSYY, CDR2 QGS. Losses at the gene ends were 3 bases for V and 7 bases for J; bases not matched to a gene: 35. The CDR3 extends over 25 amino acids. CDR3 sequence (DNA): TGTGCTCTTGGGGACCTGATTTCCCAGTTAACCTTGTACTGGGGGATACGACAGGGGGGGCTTAAACTCATCTTT. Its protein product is CALGDLISQLTLYWGIRQGGLKLIF.

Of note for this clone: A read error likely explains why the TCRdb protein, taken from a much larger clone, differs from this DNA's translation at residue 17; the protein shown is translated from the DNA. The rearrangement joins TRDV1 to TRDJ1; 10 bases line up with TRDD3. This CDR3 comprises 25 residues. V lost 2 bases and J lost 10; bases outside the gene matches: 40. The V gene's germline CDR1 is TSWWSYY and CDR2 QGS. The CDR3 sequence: CALGEISAPSRAPYWGMRVTIGLIF. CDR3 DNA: TGTGCTCTTGGGGAAATTTCGGCTCCCTCTCGGGCCCCGTACTGGGGGATGCGGGTTACAATAGGACTCATCTTT.

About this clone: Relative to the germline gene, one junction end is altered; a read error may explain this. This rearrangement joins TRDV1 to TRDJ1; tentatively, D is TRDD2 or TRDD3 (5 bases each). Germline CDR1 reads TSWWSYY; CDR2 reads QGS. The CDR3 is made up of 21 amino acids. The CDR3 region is CALGELGPYGTSWGVTDKPIF. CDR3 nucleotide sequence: TGTGCTCTTGGGGAACTCGGGCCCTACGGGACCTCGTGGGGAGTCACCGATAAACCCATCTTT.

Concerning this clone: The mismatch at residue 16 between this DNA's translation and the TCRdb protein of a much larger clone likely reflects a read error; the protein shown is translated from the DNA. The CDR3 is CALGLPLGRSTGGYGITDKLIF. The CDR3 DNA follows: TGTGCTCTTGGGCTCCCATTAGGCCGTAGTACTGGGGGATACGGTATTACCGATAAACTCATCTTT. This sequence joins TRDV1 and TRDJ1, with 13 nucleotides matching TRDD3. Assignment of the J gene here rests on matching the DNA to germline, because TCRdb gives none. The CDR3 has 22 amino acids. V trimming: 5 bases; J trimming: 2 bases; junction bases outside the gene matches: 23. Germline V CDR1 and CDR2: TSWWSYY, QGS.

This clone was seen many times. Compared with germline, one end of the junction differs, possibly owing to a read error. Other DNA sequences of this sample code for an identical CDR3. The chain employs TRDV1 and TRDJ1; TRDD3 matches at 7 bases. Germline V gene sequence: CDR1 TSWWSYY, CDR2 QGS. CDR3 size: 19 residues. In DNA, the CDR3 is TGTGCTCTTGGGGAAAAAATTATCGGGATACTAACTTTCACCGATAAACTCATCTTC. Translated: CALGEKIIGILTFTDKLIF.

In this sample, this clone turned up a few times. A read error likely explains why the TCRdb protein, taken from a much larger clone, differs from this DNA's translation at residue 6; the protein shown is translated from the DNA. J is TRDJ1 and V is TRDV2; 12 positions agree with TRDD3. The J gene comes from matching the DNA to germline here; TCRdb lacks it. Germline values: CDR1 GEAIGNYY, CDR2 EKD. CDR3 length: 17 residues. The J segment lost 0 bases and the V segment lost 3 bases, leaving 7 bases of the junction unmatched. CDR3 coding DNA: TGTGCCTGTGACCCAATACTGGGGGATACCTACACCGATAAACTCATCTTT. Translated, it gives CACDPILGDTYTDKLIF.

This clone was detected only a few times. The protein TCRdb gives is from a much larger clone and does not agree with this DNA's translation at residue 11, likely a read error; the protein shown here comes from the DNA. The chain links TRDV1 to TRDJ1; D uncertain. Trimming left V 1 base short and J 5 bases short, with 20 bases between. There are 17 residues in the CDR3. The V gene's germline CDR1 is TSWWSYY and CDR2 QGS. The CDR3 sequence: CALGERTLGFTTDKLIF. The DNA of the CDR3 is TGTGCTCTTGGGGAACGTACGTTAGGGTTCACCACAGATAAACTCATCTTT.

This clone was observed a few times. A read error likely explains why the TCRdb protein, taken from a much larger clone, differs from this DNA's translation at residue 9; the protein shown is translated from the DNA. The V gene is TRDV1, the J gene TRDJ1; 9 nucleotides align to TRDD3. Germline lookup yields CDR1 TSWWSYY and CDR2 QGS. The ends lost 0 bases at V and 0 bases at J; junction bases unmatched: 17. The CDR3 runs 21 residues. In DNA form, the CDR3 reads TGTGCTCTTGGGGAACTGGTTGCAATGTGGGGGATAGATAGGTACACCGATAAACTCATCTTT. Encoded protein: CALGELVAMWGIDRYTDKLIF.

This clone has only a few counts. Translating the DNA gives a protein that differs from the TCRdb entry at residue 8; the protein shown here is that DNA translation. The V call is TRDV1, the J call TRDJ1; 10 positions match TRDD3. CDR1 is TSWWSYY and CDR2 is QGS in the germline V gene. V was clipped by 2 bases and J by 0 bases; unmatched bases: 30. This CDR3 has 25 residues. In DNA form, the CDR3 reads TGTGCTCTTGGGGAAGGCCCCACTTTTCCTAAGAGAGACTGGGGGATGATCTTTTACACCGATAAACTCATCTTT. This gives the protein CALGEGPTFPKRDWGMIFYTDKLIF.